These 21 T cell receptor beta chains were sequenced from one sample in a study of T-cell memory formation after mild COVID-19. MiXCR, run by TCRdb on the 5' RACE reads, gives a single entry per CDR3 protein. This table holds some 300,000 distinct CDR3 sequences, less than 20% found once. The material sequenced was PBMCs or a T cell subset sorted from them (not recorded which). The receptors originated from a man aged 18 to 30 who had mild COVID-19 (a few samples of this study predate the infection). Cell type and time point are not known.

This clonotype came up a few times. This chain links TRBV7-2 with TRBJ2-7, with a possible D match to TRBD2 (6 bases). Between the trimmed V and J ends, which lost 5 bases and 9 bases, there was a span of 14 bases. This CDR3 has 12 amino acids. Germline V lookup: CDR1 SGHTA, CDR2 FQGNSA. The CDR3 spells CASSGGTPVQYV. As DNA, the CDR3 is TGTGCCAGCAGCGGCGGGACTCCCGTGCAGTACGTC.

As DNA, the CDR3 is TGCGCCAGCAGCTTGGTACTAGCGGGGGCCGCCAGCTCCTACAATGAGCAGTTCTTC. Encoded protein: CASSLVLAGAASSYNEQFF. The genes are TRBV5-1 and TRBJ2-1; 11 positions match TRBD2. Germline trimming cut 0 bases from V and 0 bases from J; bases unmatched to any gene: 8. Germline lookup yields CDR1 SGHRS and CDR2 YFSETQ. This CDR3 region has 19 residues.

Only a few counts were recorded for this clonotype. CDR3 DNA: TGCGCCAGCAGCCAGGCGGCAGGGAGAGGGTCCACTGAAGCTTTCTTT. Translation gives CASSQAAGRGSTEAFF. The chain is built from TRBV4-3 and TRBJ1-1; D is perhaps TRBD1 (5 bases). This CDR3 contains 16 residues. V lost 3 bases and J 4 bases, leaving 18 bases between the germline ends. Per germline, CDR1 LGHNA and CDR2 YSLEER.

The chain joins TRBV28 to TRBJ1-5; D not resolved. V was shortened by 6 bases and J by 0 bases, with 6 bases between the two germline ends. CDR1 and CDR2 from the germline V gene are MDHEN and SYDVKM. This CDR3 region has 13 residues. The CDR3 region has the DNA TGTGCCAGCAGGACGGTTAGCAATCAGCCCCAGCATTTT. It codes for CASRTVSNQPQHF.

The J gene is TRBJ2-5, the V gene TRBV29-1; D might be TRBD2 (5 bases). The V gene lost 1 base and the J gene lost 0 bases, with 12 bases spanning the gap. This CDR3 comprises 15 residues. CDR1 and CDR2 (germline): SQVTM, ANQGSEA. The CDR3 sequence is CSVEGEQPYQETQYF. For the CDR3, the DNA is TGCAGCGTTGAAGGGGAGCAGCCGTACCAAGAGACCCAGTACTTC.

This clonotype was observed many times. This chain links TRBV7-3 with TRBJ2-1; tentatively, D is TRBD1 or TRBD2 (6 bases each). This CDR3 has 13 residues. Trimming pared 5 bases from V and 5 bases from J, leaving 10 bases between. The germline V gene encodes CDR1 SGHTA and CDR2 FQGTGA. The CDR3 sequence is CASSPGANNEQFF. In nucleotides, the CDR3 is TGTGCCAGCAGCCCGGGGGCAAACAATGAGCAGTTCTTC.

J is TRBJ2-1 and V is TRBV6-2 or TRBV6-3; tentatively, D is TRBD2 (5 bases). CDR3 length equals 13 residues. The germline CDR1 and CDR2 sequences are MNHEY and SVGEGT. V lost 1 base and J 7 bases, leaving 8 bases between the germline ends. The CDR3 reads CASSYFPGNEQFF. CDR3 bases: TGTGCCAGCAGTTACTTTCCGGGAAATGAGCAGTTCTTC.

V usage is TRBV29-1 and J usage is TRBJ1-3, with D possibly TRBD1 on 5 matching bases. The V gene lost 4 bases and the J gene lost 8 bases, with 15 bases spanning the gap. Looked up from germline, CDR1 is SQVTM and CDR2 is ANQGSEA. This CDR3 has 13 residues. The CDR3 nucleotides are TGCAGCGTTGCCTTACTTCGGGGGGACACCATATATTTT. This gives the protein CSVALLRGDTIYF.

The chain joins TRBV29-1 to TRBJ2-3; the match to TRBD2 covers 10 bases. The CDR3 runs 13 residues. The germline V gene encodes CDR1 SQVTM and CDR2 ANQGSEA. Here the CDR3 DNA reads TGCAGTAAGAGCGGGGGGGACACAGATACGCAGTATTTT. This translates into CSKSGGDTDTQYF.

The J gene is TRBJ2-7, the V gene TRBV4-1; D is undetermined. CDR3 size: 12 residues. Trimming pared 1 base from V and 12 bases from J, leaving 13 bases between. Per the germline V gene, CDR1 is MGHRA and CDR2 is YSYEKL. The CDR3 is CASSQGAAPLYF. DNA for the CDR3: TGCGCCAGCAGCCAAGGGGCAGCGCCCCTGTACTTC.

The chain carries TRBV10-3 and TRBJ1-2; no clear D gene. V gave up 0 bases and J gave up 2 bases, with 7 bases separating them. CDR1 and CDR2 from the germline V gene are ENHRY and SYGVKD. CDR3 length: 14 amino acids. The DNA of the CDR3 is TGTGCCATCAGTGAGTCATGGGGAAACTATGGCTACACCTTC. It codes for CAISESWGNYGYTF.

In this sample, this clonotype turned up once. The CDR3 is CASSLAFGSGDQETQYF. The CDR3 nucleotides read TGTGCCAGCAGCTTGGCCTTCGGTAGCGGGGACCAAGAGACCCAGTACTTC. This sequence joins TRBV5-8 and TRBJ2-5, with 8 bases identical to TRBD2. With V trimmed by 0 bases and J by 0 bases, 7 bases remained unmatched. This CDR3 comprises 17 residues. Looked up from germline, CDR1 is SGHTS and CDR2 is YDEGEE.

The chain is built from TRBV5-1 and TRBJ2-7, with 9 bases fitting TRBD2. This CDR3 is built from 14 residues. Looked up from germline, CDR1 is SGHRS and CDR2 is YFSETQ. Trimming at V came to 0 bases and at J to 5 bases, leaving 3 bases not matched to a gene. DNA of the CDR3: TGCGCCAGCAGCTTGGAAGCGGGGGGCGACGAGCAGTACGTC. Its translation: CASSLEAGGDEQYV.

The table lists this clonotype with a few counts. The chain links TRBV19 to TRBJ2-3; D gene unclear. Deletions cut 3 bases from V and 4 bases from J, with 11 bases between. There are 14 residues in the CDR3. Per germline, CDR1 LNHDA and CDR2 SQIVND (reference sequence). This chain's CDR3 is CASSITGYPDTQYF. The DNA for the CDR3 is TGTGCCAGTAGTATCACGGGTTATCCAGATACGCAGTATTTT. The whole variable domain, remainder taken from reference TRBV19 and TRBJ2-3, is DGGITQSPKYLFRKEGQNVTLSCEQNLNHDAMYWYRQDPGQGLRLIYYSQIVNDFQKGDIAEGYSVSREKKESFPLTVTSAQKNPTAFYLCASSITGYPDTQYFGPGTRLTVL.

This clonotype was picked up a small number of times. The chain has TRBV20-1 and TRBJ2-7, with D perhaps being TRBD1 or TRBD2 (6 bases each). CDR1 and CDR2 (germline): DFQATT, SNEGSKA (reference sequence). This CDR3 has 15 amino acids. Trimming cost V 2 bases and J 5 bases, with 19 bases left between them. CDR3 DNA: TGCAGTGCTAGAAGGGGGGTCCTATCGCTGCACGAGCAGTACTTC. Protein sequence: CSARRGVLSLHEQYF.

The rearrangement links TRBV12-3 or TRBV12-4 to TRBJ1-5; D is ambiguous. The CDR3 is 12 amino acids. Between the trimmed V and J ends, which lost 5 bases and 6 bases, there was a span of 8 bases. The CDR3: CASSTGGQPQHF. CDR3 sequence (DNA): TGTGCCAGCAGTACTGGCGGTCAGCCCCAGCATTTT.

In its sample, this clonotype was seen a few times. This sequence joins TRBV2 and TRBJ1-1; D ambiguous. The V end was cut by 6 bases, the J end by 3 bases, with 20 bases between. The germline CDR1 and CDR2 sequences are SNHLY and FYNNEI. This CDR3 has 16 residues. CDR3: CASSAGHHRRDTEAFF. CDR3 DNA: TGTGCCAGCAGCGCCGGGCATCATCGGAGGGACACTGAAGCTTTCTTT.

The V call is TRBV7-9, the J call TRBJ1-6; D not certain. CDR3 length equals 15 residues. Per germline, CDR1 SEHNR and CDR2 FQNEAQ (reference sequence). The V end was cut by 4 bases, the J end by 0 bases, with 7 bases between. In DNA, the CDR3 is TGTGCCAGCAGCTCCGGAAACTCCTATAATTCACCCCTCCACTTT. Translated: CASSSGNSYNSPLHF.

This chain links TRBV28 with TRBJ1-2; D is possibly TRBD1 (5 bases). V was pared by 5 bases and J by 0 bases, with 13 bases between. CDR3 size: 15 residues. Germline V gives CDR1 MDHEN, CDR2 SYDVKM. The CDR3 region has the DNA TGTGCCAGCAGTACCACAGGAGTAGCTAACTATGGCTACACCTTC. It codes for CASSTTGVANYGYTF.

The CDR3 loop is CASSLASMGGSYEQYF. The CDR3 nucleotides are TGTGCCAGCAGCCTTGCCTCAATGGGAGGGTCCTACGAGCAGTACTTC. The rearrangement uses TRBV7-8 and TRBJ2-7; 7 bases line up with TRBD2. The CDR3 contains 16 residues. V trimming: 5 bases; J trimming: 1 base; junction bases outside the gene matches: 11. Germline V gives CDR1 SGHVS, CDR2 FQNEAQ. The whole variable domain, remainder taken from reference TRBV7-8 and TRBJ2-7, is GAGVSQSPRYKVAKRGQDVALRCDPISGHVSLFWYQQALGQGPEFLTYFQNEAQLDKSGLPSDRFFAERPEGSVSTLKIQRTQQEDSAVYLCASSLASMGGSYEQYFGPGTRLTVT.

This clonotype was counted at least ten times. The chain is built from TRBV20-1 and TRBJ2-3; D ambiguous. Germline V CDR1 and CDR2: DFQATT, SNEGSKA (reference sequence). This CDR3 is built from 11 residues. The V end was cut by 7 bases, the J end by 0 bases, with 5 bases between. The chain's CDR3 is CSGPSTDTQYF. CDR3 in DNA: TGCAGTGGGCCTAGCACAGATACGCAGTATTTT.